Detailed here is one T cell receptor beta chain. Its antigen has not been determined. No qualities accompany the bases; no much larger clone lies one base away. Looking up the germline V gene (reference sequence) yields CDR1 WNHNN and CDR2 SYGVQD. Clipping removes 9 bases from V and 0 bases from J, with 12 as the unmatched junction base count. From its cysteine to its phenylalanine, the CDR3 spans 16 amino acids. The retained sequence is limited to the CDR3, 48 bases, with the frame set at the first base. The library was generated by PCR. Sequenced on an Illumina HiSeq 4000. High-throughput sequencing was used to profile the TCR beta-chain CDR3 region of each patient. The published analysis was carried out like this. A classifier to discriminate distant-metastatic papillary thyroid cancer patients was built from CDR3 differences across clinicopathological groups. Repertoire diversity was assessed with the Shannon index, and tumor-blood repertoire similarity with the Morisita-Horn index. Using fastp trimming at Q25 and MiXCR clonotype assembly, TCRdb reanalyzed the public sequencing data and kept in-frame beta chains. V and J calls and clone size were set by TCRdb, not the authors. For this sample there are some 45,000 clones; 16% appear just once. Jointly, the top ten make up 20% to 25% of the sample.

No treatment had been received by any patient before thyroid surgery. The study retrospectively analysed patient clinical samples collected from about 2012 to 2018 using T-cell receptor beta sequencing. This sample is drawn from a study of metastatic and nonmetastatic thyroid tumors (dated by TCRdb to about 2020). In terms of the full investigation: The researchers compared repertoires between peripheral blood samples and tumor or nodule tissue samples from patients with malignant or benign thyroid disease. Study-wide conclusions, independent of this receptor: In both blood and tumor samples, TCR beta diversity was reported to be significantly higher in malignant tumors than in benign nodules.

This clonotype originated in a female donor with papillary thyroid cancer or a benign thyroid nodule (not recorded which). Some clones in this sample may be carry-over from other donors' samples. The V and J genes are TRBV10-1 and TRBJ2-3; 7 junctional bases match TRBD1. Sequencing was carried out using blood. The bases are TGCGCCAGTTCAGGTGACAGGGCCCATAGCACAGATACGCAGTATTTT. It encodes CASSGDRAHSTDTQYF.